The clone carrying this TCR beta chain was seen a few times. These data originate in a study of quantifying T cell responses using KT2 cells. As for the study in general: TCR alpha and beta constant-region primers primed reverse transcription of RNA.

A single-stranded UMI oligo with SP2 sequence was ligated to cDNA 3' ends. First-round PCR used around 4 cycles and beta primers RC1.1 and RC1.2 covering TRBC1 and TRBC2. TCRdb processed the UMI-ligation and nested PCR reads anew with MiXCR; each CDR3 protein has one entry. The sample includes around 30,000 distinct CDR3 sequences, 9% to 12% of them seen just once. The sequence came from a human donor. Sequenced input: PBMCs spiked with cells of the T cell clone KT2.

The CDR3 DNA follows: TGTGCCAGCAGCTTAGCAGGGGGCGGAGACGAGCAGTACTTC. Amino acid sequence: CASSLAGGGDEQYF. The rearrangement uses TRBV7-6 and TRBJ2-7; 7 nucleotides agree with TRBD1. Germline V gene sequence: CDR1 SGHVS, CDR2 FNYEAQ. The CDR3 consists of 14 residues. V shed 0 bases and J 5 bases; nucleotides not matched to a gene: 4.